The text below deals with one TCR beta chain. Its specificity is unknown. This record belongs to a study of cytomegalovirus exposure and HLA in healthy donors. The validation cohort, a group of 120 subjects, included the donors and was separate from the roughly 700-subject first cohort. Some clones are missing from TCRdb's copy, which holds only in-frame ones; the method was immunoSEQ multiplex PCR. The sample holds more than 250,000 clones, less than 95% seen once. V was cut by 3 bases and J by 3 bases, with 3 bases left in between. The CDR3 totals 12 residues. CDR1 is MDHEN and CDR2 is SYDVKM in the germline V gene. General observations from the study: Published work reported that the classifier diagnosed cytomegalovirus status with high specificity and sensitivity. Most TCR sequences were rare, but some public TCRs occurred in many donors. The study labeled 170 or so TCR beta chains cytomegalovirus-associated.

The chain joins TRBV28 to TRBJ1-3; no reliable D call. Sequenced input: PBMCs. This clonotype originated in a woman in her 30s in good health and CMV-seronegative. This CDR3 reads CASSLNGNTIYF. DNA of the CDR3: TGTGCCAGCAGTTTGAATGGAAACACCATATATTTT.